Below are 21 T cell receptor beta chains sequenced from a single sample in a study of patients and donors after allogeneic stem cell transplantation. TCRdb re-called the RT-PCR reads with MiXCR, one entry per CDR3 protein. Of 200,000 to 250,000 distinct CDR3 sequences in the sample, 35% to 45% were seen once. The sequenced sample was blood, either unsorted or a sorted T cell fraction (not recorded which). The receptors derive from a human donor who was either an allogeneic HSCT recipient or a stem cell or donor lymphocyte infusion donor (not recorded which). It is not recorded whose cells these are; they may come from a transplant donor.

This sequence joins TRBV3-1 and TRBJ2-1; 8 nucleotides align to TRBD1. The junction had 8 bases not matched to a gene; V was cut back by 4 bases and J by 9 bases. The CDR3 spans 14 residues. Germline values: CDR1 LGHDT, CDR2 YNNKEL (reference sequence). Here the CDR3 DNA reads TGTGCCAGCAGCCCTACGGACAGGGTATTTGAGCAGTTCTTC. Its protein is CASSPTDRVFEQFF.

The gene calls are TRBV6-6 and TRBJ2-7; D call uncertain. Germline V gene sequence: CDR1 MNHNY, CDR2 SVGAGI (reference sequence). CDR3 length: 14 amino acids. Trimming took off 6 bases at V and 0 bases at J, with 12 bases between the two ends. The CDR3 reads CASREVVFSYEQYF. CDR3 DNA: TGTGCCAGCAGAGAAGTGGTATTCTCCTACGAGCAGTACTTC.

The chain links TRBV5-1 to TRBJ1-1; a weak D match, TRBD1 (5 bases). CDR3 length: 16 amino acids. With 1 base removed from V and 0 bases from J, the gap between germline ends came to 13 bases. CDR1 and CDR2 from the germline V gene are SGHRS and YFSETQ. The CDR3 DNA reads TGCGCCAGCAGCTTGTATGACAGAGACTTGAACACTGAAGCTTTCTTT. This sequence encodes CASSLYDRDLNTEAFF.

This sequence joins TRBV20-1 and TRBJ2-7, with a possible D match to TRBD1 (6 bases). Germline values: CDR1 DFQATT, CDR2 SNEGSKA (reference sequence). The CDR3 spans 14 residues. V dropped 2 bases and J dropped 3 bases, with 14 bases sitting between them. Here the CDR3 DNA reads TGCAGTGCTAGACCACAGGGAATCCGCTACGAGCAGTACTTC. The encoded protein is CSARPQGIRYEQYF.

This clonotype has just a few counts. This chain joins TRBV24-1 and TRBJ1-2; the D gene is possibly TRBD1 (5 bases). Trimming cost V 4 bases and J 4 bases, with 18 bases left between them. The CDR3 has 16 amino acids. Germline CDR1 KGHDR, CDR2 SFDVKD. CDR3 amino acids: CATSESRDRTLYGYTF. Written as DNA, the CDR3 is TGTGCCACCAGTGAGAGCCGGGACCGGACCCTCTATGGCTACACCTTC.

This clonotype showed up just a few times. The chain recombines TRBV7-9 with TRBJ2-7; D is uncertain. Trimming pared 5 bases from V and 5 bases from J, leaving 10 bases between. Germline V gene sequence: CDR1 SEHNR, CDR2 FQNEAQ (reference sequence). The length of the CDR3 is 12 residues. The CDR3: CASSPINDEQYF. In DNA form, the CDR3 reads TGTGCCAGCAGCCCCATAAACGACGAGCAGTACTTC.

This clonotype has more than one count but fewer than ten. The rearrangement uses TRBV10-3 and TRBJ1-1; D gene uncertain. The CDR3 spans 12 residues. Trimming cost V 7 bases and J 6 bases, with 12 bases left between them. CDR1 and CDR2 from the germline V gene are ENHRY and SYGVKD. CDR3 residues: CAITGLGPEAFF. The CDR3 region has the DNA TGTGCCATCACGGGATTGGGTCCTGAAGCTTTCTTT.

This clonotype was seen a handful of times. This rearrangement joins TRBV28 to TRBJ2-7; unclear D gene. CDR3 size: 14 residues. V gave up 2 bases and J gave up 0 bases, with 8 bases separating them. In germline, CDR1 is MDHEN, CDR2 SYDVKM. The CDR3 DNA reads TGTGCCAGCAGTTTACAGGTTTTCTCCTACGAGCAGTACTTC. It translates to CASSLQVFSYEQYF.

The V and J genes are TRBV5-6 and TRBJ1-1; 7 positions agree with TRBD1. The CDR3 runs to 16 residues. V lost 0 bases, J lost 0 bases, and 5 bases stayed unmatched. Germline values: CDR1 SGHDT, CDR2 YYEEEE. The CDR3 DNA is TGTGCCAGCAGCTTGGTTCAGGGGGATTTGAACACTGAAGCTTTCTTT. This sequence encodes CASSLVQGDLNTEAFF.

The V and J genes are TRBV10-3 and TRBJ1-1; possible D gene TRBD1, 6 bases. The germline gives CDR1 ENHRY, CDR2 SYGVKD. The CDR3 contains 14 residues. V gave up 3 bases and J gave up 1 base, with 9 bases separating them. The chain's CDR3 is CAISEQGRNTEAFF. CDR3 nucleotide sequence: TGTGCCATCAGTGAACAGGGTAGGAACACTGAAGCTTTCTTT.

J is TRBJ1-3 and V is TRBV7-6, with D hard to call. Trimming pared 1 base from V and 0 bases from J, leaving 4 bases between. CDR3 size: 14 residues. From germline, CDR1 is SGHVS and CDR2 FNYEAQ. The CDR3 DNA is TGTGCCAGCAGCTTAGAAATCTCTGGAAACACCATATATTTT. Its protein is CASSLEISGNTIYF.

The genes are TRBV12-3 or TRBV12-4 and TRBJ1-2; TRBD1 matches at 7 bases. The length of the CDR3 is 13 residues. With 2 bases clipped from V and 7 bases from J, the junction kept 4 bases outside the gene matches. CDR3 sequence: CASSLRRGPGYTF. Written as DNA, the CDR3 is TGTGCCAGCAGTTTACGAAGGGGGCCTGGCTACACCTTC.

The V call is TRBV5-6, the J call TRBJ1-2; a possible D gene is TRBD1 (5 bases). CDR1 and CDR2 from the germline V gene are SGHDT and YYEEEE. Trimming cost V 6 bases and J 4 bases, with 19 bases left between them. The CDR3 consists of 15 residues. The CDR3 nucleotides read TGTGCCAGCAACCCCGGGGCAGGCGCAACCTATGGCTACACCTTC. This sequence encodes CASNPGAGATYGYTF.

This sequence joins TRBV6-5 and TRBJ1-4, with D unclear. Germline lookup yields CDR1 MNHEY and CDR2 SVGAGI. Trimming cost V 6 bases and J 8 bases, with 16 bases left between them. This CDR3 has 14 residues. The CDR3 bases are TGTGCCAGCAGCCGCCCCGCGGAGCCAGAAAAACTGTTTTTT. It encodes CASSRPAEPEKLFF.

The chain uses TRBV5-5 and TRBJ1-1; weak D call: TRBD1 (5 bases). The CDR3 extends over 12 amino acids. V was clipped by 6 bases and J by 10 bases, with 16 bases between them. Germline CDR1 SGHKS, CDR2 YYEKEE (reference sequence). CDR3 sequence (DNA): TGTGCCAGCATCACTAACGGGGGTTTAGCTTTCTTT. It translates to CASITNGGLAFF.

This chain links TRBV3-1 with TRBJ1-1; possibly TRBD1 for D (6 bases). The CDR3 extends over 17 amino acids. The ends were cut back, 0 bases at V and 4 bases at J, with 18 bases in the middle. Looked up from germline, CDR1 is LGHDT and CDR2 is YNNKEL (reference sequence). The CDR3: CASSQESQGIFITEAFF. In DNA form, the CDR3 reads TGTGCCAGCAGCCAAGAGTCCCAGGGGATCTTTATCACTGAAGCTTTCTTT.

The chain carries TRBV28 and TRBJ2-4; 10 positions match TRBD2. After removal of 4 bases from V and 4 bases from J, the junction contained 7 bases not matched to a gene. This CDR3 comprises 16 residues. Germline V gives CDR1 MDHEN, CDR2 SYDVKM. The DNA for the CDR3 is TGTGCCAGCAGTTCCCCGGCTAGCGGGGGAAAAAACATTCAGTACTTC. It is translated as CASSSPASGGKNIQYF. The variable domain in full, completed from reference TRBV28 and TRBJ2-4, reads DVKVTQSSRYLVKRTGEKVFLECVQDMDHENMFWYRQDPGLGLRLIYFSYDVKMKEKGDIPEGYSVSREKKERFSLILESASTNQTSMYLCASSSPASGGKNIQYFGAGTRLSVL.

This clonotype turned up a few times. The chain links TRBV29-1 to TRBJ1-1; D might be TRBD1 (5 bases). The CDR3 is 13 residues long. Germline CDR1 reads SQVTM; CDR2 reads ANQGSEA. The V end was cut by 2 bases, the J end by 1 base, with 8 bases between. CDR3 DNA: TGCAGCGTTGAAAGACAGTCGAACACTGAAGCTTTCTTT. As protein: CSVERQSNTEAFF. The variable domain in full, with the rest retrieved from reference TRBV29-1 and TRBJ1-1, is SAVISQKPSRDICQRGTSLTIQCQVDSQVTMMFWYRQQPGQSLTLIATANQGSEATYESGFVIDKFPISRPNLTFSTLTVSNMSPEDSSIYLCSVERQSNTEAFFGQGTRLTVV.

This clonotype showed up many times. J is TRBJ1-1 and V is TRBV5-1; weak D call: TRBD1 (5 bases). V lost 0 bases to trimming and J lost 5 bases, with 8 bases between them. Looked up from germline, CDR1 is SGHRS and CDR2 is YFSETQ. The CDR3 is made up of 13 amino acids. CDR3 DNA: TGCGCCAGCAGCTTGGGACAGTCGACTGAAGCTTTCTTT. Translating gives CASSLGQSTEAFF.

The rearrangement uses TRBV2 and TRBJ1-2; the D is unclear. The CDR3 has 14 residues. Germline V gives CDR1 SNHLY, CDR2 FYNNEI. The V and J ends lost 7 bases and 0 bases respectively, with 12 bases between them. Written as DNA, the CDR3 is TGTGCCAGCATGAATCCCAGGTCTAACTATGGCTACACCTTC. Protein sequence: CASMNPRSNYGYTF. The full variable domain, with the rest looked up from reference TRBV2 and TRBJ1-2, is EPEVTQTPSHQVTQMGQEVILRCVPISNHLYFYWYRQILGQKVEFLVSFYNNEISEKSEIFDDQFSVERPDGSNFTLKIRSTKLEDSAMYFCASMNPRSNYGYTFGSGTRLTVV.

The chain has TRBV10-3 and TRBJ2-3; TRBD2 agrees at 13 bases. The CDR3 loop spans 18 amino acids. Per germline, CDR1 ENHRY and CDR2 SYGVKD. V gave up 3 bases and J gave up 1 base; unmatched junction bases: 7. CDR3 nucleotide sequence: TGTGCCATCAGTGACCTACTAGCGGGGGGGCCTGGCACAGATACGCAGTATTTT. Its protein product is CAISDLLAGGPGTDTQYF.